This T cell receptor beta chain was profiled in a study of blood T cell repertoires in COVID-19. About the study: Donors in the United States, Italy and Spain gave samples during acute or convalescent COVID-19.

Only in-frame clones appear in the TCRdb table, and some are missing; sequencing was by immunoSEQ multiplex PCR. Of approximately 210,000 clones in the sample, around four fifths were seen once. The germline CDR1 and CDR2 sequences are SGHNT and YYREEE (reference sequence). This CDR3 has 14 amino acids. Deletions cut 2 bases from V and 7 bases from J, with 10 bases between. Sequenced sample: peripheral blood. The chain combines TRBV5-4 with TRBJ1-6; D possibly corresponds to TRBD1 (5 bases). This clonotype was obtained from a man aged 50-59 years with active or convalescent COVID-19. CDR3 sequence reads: CASSFDRGNSPLHF. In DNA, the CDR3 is TGTGCCAGCAGCTTTGATCGGGGGAATTCACCCCTCCACTTT.